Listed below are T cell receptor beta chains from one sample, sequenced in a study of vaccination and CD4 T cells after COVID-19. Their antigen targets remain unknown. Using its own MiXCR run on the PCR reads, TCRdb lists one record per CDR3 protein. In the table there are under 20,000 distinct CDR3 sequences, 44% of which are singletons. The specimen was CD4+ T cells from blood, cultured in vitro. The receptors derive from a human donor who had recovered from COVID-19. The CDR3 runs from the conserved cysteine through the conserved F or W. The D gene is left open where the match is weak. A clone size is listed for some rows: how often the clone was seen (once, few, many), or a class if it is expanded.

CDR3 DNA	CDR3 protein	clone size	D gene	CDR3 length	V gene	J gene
TGCAGTGCTAGAGCCCCAGGGGGATATGAAAAACTGTTTTTT	CSARAPGGYEKLFF	NA	TRBD1	14	TRBV20-1	TRBJ1-4
TGTGCCAGCAGTTACGGCAGCGGGGCCTCCTACGAGCAGTACTTC	CASSYGSGASYEQYF	few	TRBD2	15	TRBV6-5	TRBJ2-7
TGTGCCAGCAAGTCGGGGGGAACTGAAGCTTTCTTT	CASKSGGTEAFF	few	NA	12	TRBV28	TRBJ1-1
TGTGCCAGCAGCCGGGAGGGCAATGAGCAGTTCTTC	CASSREGNEQFF	once	TRBD2	12	TRBV7-9	TRBJ2-1
TGTGCCAGCAGTCGTGACAGGGAGGGCTATGGCTACACCTTC	CASSRDREGYGYTF	NA	TRBD1	14	TRBV7-2	TRBJ1-2
TGTGCCAGCAGCGGTGCTGGGGCTGTGCAGTTCTTC	CASSGAGAVQFF	few	NA	12	TRBV7-2	TRBJ2-1
TGCGCCAGCAGAACACTAGCGGGAGCGGCAGATACGCAGTATTTT	CASRTLAGAADTQYF	NA	TRBD2	15	TRBV10-2	TRBJ2-3
TGCAGTGCTAGAGACTACACTAGCGGGAAGAACTACAATGAGCAGTTCTTC	CSARDYTSGKNYNEQFF	NA	TRBD2	17	TRBV20-1	TRBJ2-1
TGCGCCAGCAGCTTGGGGGACCTACCCTCCTACGAGCAGTACTTC	CASSLGDLPSYEQYF	NA	NA	15	TRBV5-1	TRBJ2-7
TGTGCCAGCATTAATCCGGGACAGGGTGGCAATGAGCAGTTCTTC	CASINPGQGGNEQFF	NA	TRBD1	15	TRBV6-2/TRBV6-3	TRBJ2-1
TGTGCCAGCACCGGGGGGGAGGGAGAGGGAAACACCATATATTTT	CASTGGEGEGNTIYF	NA	NA	15	TRBV25-1	TRBJ1-3
TGTGCCAGCAGCGCGTTAGGTCGCGGGCCTGGCAATCAGCCCCAGCATTTT	CASSALGRGPGNQPQHF	NA	NA	17	TRBV28	TRBJ1-5
TGTGCCAGCAGCTCCGTGACTAGCGGGAGACTACGAGAGACCCAGTACTTC	CASSSVTSGRLRETQYF	few	TRBD2	17	TRBV11-1	TRBJ2-5
TGTGCCAGCAGCTTAGCATGGGGTTCTGGATATGGCTACACCTTC	CASSLAWGSGYGYTF	few	NA	15	TRBV7-2	TRBJ1-2
TGTGCCAGCAGCGCCTCAGGTGGCCGGGGCTATGGCTACACCTTC	CASSASGGRGYGYTF	NA	NA	15	TRBV9	TRBJ1-2
TGCAGTGCTAGGCCCCCAGGGAAAGAGACCCAGTACTTC	CSARPPGKETQYF	few	NA	13	TRBV20-1	TRBJ2-5